The present T cell receptor (beta chain) was sequenced within a study of T cells in Graves' hyperthyroidism and ophthalmopathy. Study-level points and caveats: Researchers report that a 13 V-J model separated ophthalmopathy from stable hyperthyroidism.

The TCR beta CDR3 regions underwent amplification using RNA transcripts as the source. Primed by the HTBI set, a first-round RT-PCR was run on the TCR CDR3. TCRdb used MiXCR to reprocess the multiplex PCR reads, holding one entry per CDR3 protein. The table shows about 360,000 distinct CDR3 sequences, with less than 15% occurring only once. With regard to this clonotype: The antigen is undetermined.

Absent ophthalmopathy progression within 18 months defined stable Graves' hyperthyroidism. With V trimmed by 5 bases and J by 0 bases, 4 bases remained unmatched. Germline CDR1 reads MDHEN; CDR2 reads SYDVKM. The CDR3 totals 16 residues. The chain employs TRBV28 and TRBJ2-2; 9 nucleotides align to TRBD1. The TCR sequence derives from a woman aged 18-29 years with Graves' hyperthyroidism. Sequencing used blood. CDR3 in amino acids: CASSTGGAANTGELFF. The CDR3 nucleotides read TGTGCCAGCAGTACAGGGGGCGCGGCGAACACCGGGGAGCTGTTTTTT.